This TCR beta chain was captured by sequencing in a study of blood T cell repertoires in COVID-19. Study context: Acute and convalescent COVID-19 samples came from the United States, Italy and Spain.

CDR3 length equals 13 residues. Germline values: CDR1 SEHNR, CDR2 FQNEAQ (reference sequence). V lost 4 bases and J lost 7, with 11 bases in between. Original analysis: Nucleated cell counts were estimated from reference gene primer amplification. Measured with immunoSEQ multiplex PCR; TCRdb has only the in-frame clones, and not every one. V, J and clone size reflect that table, while D and trimming were determined from the DNA. Among 120,000 to 150,000 clones listed, roughly 80% were seen once. The receptor comes from a human donor in a cohort sampled during active COVID-19. The chain employs TRBV7-9 and TRBJ1-5; a possible D gene is TRBD1 (5 bases). Sequenced: peripheral blood. This chain's CDR3 is CASSSGGVQPQHF. The CDR3 DNA sequence: TGTGCCAGCAGCTCCGGGGGGGTACAGCCCCAGCATTTT.